These 13 T cell receptor beta chains were all obtained from the same sample, sequenced in a study of blood T cell repertoires in COVID-19. Profiled with immunoSEQ multiplex PCR; TCRdb holds only in-frame clones, not every one. The sample contains about 95,000 clones, 81% of which appear only once. Sequencing input: peripheral blood. Source of these receptors: an elderly man with COVID-19, enrolled during active disease.

The rearrangement uses TRBV7-2 and TRBJ2-4; 9 bases align to TRBD1. CDR1 SGHTA and CDR2 FQGNSA come from the germline V gene. This CDR3 spans 16 amino acids. V dropped 2 bases and J dropped 8; count of bases not matched to a gene: 10. The CDR3 DNA follows: TGTGCCAGCAGCTTAACCCGGGACAGGGAGGTAGACATTCAGTACTTC. It specifies CASSLTRDREVDIQYF.

The rearrangement links TRBV10-2 to TRBJ2-2; 9 bases map to TRBD1. V shed 3 bases, J shed 1 base, and the junction held 18 bases outside the gene matches. Germline V gene lookup returns CDR1 WSHSY and CDR2 SAAADI. This CDR3 spans 21 amino acids. In DNA form, the CDR3 reads TGCGCCAGCAGTGATTGGGGACTCCGAACTCGGGACAGGGTGAACACCGGGGAGCTGTTTTTT. Its protein is CASSDWGLRTRDRVNTGELFF.

The chain couples TRBV5-1 to TRBJ2-7; TRBD1 matches 8 bases. Germline assignment: CDR1 SGHRS and CDR2 YFSETQ. J was trimmed by 3 bases and V by 2 bases; bases with no gene match: 4. This CDR3 is built from 14 residues. The CDR3 is CASSFQGANYEQYF. Written as DNA, the CDR3 is TGCGCCAGCAGCTTCCAGGGGGCCAACTACGAGCAGTACTTC. Full variable domain (outside the CDR3, taken from reference TRBV5-1 and TRBJ2-7): KAGVTQTPRYLIKTRGQQVTLSCSPISGHRSVSWYQQTPGQGLQFLFEYFSETQRNKGNFPGRFSGRQFSNSRSEMNVSTLELGDSALYLCASSFQGANYEQYFGPGTRLTVT.

J is TRBJ1-2 and V is TRBV5-1; 7 bases agree with TRBD1. There are 15 residues in the CDR3. With V trimmed by 1 base and J by 5 bases, 8 bases remained unmatched. Germline V gene lookup returns CDR1 SGHRS and CDR2 YFSETQ. Here the CDR3 reads CASSLLSAGGYGYTF. The CDR3 DNA sequence: TGCGCCAGCAGCTTGTTATCGGCAGGGGGGTATGGCTACACCTTC.

The chain has TRBV19 and TRBJ1-6, with unresolved D. The CDR3 has 13 amino acids. V was shortened by 5 bases and J by 11 bases, with 13 bases between the two germline ends. Germline V gene sequence: CDR1 LNHDA, CDR2 SQIVND (reference sequence). The CDR3 is CASSREGRAPLHF. DNA for the CDR3: TGTGCCAGTAGTCGGGAGGGTAGGGCACCCCTCCACTTT.

J is TRBJ1-1 and V is TRBV6-7; 8 bases are shared with TRBD1. TRBV6-7 is placed among ORFs of uncertain function. The CDR3 length is 18 residues. Losses at the gene ends were 1 base for V and 4 bases for J; bases not matched to a gene: 14. CDR3 sequence: CASSYCPWDRTWCTEAFF. Written as DNA, the CDR3 is TGTGCCAGCAGTTACTGCCCTTGGGACAGGACGTGGTGCACTGAAGCTTTCTTT.

The V and J genes are TRBV14 and TRBJ2-5, with D perhaps TRBD1 (5 bases). Germline V CDR1 and CDR2: SGHDN, FVKESK. V shed 0 bases and J shed 3 bases, with 11 bases lying between them. CDR3 length equals 15 residues. Here the CDR3 DNA reads TGTGCCAGCAGCCAAGAAAGGGCAGGGAAAGAGACCCAGTACTTC. Protein sequence: CASSQERAGKETQYF.

The CDR3 DNA follows: TGTGCCATCAGCTGGACTAGCGGGAGACTGACAGATACGCAGTATTTT. This gives the protein CAISWTSGRLTDTQYF. V and J are TRBV10-3 and TRBJ2-3, with 13 bases identical to TRBD2. The trim removed 6 bases at V and 3 bases at J, leaving 6 bases unmatched. Per the germline V gene, CDR1 is ENHRY and CDR2 is SYGVKD. CDR3 length: 16 residues.

The CDR3 here is CSVGRDYGYTF. As DNA, the CDR3 is TGCAGCGTTGGCCGGGACTATGGCTACACCTTC. The rearrangement joins TRBV29-1 to TRBJ1-2; D remains ambiguous. The CDR3 spans 11 residues. Germline assignment: CDR1 SQVTM and CDR2 ANQGSEA. The ends were cut back, 4 bases at V and 3 bases at J, with 6 bases in the middle.

This chain joins TRBV28 and TRBJ2-7, with 10 bases matching TRBD2. CDR1 and CDR2 from the germline V gene are MDHEN and SYDVKM. The CDR3 has 16 amino acids. The V gene end was trimmed by 6 bases and the J gene end by 5 bases; junction bases not matched to a gene: 13. The CDR3 bases are TGTGCCAGCAGATCGAGTACGGGACTAGCGATCGACGAGCAGTACTTC. Protein: CASRSSTGLAIDEQYF.

The CDR3 sequence is CASSQVEGEGYTF. The CDR3 DNA is TGTGCCAGCAGCCAAGTGGAGGGAGAGGGCTACACCTTC. The V call is TRBV3-1 (or the pseudogene TRBV3-2), the J call TRBJ1-2; no definite D call. The germline V and J ends were trimmed by 1 base and 8 bases, with 11 bases remaining between them. The CDR3 covers 13 residues. Germline V CDR1 and CDR2: LGHDT, YNNKEL (reference sequence).

The chain uses TRBV10-3 and TRBJ1-2; 8 bases match TRBD1. In germline, CDR1 is ENHRY, CDR2 SYGVKD. V shed 4 bases and J 4 bases; nucleotides not matched to a gene: 2. The CDR3 runs 13 residues. This CDR3 reads CAISVGTGYGYTF. The DNA of the CDR3 is TGTGCCATCAGTGTAGGGACAGGCTATGGCTACACCTTC.

The J gene is TRBJ2-3, the V gene TRBV6-4; 7 bases map to TRBD1. Germline V gene lookup returns CDR1 MRHNA and CDR2 SNTAGT. With V trimmed by 6 bases and J by 2 bases, 8 bases remained unmatched. This CDR3 has 15 amino acids. The CDR3 sequence: CASSRQGIVTDTQYF. As DNA, the CDR3 is TGTGCCAGCAGCCGACAGGGAATTGTCACAGATACGCAGTATTTT.